This paragraph reports one T cell receptor (beta chain). Six healthy women, forming three identical twin pairs, donated samples. This entry is derived from a study of identical twins' blood T cells. Turning to the study itself: About 6 alpha and about 6 beta libraries together yielded about 46 million reads.

TCR cDNA libraries were made from RNA using a previously described, modified protocol. From the 5' RACE reads, TCRdb called clonotypes with MiXCR, one entry per CDR3 protein. The sample shows fewer than 450,000 distinct CDR3 sequences, roughly 28% of them seen only once. Unmatched junction bases numbered 7, after V lost 3 bases and J lost 7 bases. Germline V gene data show CDR1 as MNHEY and CDR2 as SMNVEV (reference sequence). The CDR3 has 15 residues. The sample comprised PBMCs. The sequence derives from a woman aged 18-49 years in good health. J is TRBJ2-1 and V is TRBV27; 9 nucleotides agree with TRBD2. Written as DNA, the CDR3 is TGTGCCAGCAGTTTTAGGCGGGGGGGAGAGAATGAGCAGTTCTTC. As protein: CASSFRRGGENEQFF.